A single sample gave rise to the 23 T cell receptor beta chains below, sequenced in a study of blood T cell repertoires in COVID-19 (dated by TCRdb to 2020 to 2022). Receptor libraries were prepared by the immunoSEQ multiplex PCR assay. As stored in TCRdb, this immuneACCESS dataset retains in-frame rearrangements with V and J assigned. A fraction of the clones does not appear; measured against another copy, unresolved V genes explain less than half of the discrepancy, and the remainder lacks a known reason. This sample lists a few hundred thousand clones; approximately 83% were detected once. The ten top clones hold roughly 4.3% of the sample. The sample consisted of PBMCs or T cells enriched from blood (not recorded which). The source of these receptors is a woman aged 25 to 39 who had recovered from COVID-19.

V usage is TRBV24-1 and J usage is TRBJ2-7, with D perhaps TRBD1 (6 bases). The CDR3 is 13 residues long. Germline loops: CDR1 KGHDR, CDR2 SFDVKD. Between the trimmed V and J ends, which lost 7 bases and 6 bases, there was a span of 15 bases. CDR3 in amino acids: CATSPANRAEQYF. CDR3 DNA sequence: TGTGCCACCAGCCCCGCCAACAGGGCCGAGCAGTACTTC.

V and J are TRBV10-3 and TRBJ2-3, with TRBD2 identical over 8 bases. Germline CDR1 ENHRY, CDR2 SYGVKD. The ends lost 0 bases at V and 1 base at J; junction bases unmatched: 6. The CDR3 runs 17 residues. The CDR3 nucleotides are TGTGCCATCAGTGAGTCAGGGGGTAGCGGGGGCACAGATACGCAGTATTTT. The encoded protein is CAISESGGSGGTDTQYF.

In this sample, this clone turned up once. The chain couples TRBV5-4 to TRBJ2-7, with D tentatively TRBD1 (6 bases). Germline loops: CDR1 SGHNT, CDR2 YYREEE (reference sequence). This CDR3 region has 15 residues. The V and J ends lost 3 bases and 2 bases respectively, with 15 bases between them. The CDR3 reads CASSSAGQKTYEQYF. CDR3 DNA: TGTGCCAGCAGCTCTGCAGGACAGAAGACCTACGAGCAGTACTTC.

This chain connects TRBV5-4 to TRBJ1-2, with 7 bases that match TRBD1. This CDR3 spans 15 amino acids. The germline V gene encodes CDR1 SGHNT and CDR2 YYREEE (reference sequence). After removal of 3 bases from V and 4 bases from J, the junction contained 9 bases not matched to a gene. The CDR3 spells CASSSSTGTAYGYTF. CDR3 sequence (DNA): TGTGCCAGCAGCTCCTCTACCGGGACAGCCTATGGCTACACCTTC.

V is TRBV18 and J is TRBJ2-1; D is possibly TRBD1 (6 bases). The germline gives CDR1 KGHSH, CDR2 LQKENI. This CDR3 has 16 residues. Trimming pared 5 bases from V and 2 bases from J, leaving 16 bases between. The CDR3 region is CASSYRAREPYNEQFF. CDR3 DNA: TGTGCCAGCTCATACAGGGCCCGGGAACCCTACAATGAGCAGTTCTTC.

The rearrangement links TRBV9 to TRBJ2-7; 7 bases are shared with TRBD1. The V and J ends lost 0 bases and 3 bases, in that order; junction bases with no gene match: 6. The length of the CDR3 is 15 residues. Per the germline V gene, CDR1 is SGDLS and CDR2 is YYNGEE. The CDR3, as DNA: TGTGCCAGCAGCGTAGCGGGACAGTTACTCTACGAGCAGTACTTC. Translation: CASSVAGQLLYEQYF. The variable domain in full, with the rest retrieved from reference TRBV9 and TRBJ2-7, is DSGVTQTPKHLITATGQRVTLRCSPRSGDLSVYWYQQSLDQGLQFLIQYYNGEERAKGNILERFSAQQFPDLHSELNLSSLELGDSALYFCASSVAGQLLYEQYFGPGTRLTVT.

The CDR3 region has the DNA TGCGCCAGCACCTCCGGGACAGGGCCACTTGAGCAGTTCTTC. Its translation: CASTSGTGPLEQFF. The chain is built from TRBV5-1 and TRBJ2-1; TRBD1 matches at 9 bases. This CDR3 comprises 14 residues. With 6 bases clipped from V and 9 bases from J, the junction kept 10 bases outside the gene matches. The germline V gene encodes CDR1 SGHRS and CDR2 YFSETQ.

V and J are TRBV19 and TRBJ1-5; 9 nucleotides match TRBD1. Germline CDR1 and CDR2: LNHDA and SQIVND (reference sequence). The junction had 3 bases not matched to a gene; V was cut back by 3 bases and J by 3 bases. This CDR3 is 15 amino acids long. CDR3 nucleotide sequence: TGTGCCAGTAGTATCGGGACAGGGTACAATCAGCCCCAGCATTTT. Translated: CASSIGTGYNQPQHF.

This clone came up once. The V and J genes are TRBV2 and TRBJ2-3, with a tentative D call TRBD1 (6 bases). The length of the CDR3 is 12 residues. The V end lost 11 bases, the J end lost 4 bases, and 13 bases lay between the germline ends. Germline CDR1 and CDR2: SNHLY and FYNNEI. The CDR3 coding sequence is TGTGCCGGAAGGACAGTTTCAGATACGCAGTATTTT. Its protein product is CAGRTVSDTQYF.

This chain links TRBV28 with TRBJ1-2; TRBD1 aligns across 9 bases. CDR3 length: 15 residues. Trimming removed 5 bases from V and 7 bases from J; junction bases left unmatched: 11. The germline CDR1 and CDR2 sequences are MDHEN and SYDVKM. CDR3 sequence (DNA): TGTGCCAGCAGTCCCTGGGGGACAGGGATGGGTGGCTACACCTTC. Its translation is CASSPWGTGMGGYTF.

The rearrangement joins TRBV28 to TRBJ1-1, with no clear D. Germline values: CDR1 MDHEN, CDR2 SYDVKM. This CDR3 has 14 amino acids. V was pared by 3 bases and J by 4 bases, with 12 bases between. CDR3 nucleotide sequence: TGTGCCAGCAGTTTTGAGGCCCCGGGCACTGAAGCTTTCTTT. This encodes CASSFEAPGTEAFF.

The CDR3 sequence: CASTASGREGTDTQYF. DNA of the CDR3: TGTGCCAGCACCGCTTCGGGGCGGGAGGGCACAGATACGCAGTATTTT. The chain joins TRBV25-1 to TRBJ2-3, with 8 bases that match TRBD2. V trimming: 7 bases; J trimming: 1 base; junction bases outside the gene matches: 10. The CDR3 extends over 16 amino acids. Germline lookup yields CDR1 MGHDK and CDR2 SYGVNS.

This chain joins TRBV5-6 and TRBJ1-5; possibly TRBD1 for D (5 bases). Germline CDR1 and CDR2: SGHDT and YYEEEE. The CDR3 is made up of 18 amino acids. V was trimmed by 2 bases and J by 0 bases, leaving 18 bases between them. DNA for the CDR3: TGTGCCAGCAGCTTAGGCACAGGCCACCCTTATAGCAATCAGCCCCAGCATTTT. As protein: CASSLGTGHPYSNQPQHF.

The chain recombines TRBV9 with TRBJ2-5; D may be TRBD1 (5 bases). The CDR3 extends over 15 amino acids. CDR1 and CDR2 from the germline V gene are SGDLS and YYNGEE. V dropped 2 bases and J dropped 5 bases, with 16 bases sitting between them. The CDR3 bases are TGTGCCAGCAGCGTGAGGTTTTCAGGGTTCGAGACCCAGTACTTC. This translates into CASSVRFSGFETQYF.

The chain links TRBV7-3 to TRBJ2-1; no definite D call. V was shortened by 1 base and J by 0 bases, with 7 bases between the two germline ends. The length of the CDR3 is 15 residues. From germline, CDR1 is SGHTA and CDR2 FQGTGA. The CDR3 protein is CASSLRRSSYNEQFF. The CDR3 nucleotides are TGTGCCAGCAGCTTAAGGCGGAGCTCCTACAATGAGCAGTTCTTC.

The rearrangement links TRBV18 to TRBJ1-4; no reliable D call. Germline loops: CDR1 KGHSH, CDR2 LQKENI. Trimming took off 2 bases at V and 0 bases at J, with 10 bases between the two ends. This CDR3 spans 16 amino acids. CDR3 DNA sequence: TGTGCCAGCTCACCAATCGAGGAAGCAACTAATGAAAAACTGTTTTTT. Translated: CASSPIEEATNEKLFF.

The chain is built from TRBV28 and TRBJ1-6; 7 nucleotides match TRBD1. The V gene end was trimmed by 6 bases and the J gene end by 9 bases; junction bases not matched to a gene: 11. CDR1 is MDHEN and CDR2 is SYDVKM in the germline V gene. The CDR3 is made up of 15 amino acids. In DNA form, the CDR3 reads TGTGCCAGCAGGATAGACAGGGTGAATTTTTCACCCCTCCACTTT. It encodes CASRIDRVNFSPLHF.

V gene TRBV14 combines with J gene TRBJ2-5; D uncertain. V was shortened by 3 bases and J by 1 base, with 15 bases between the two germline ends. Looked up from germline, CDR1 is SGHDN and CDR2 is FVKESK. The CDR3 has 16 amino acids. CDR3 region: CASSHITKAFQETQYF. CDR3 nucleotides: TGTGCCAGCAGCCATATCACTAAGGCATTCCAAGAGACCCAGTACTTC.

The CDR3 region is CASSQGSGNTDTQYF. CDR3 DNA sequence: TGTGCCAGCAGCCAAGGTAGCGGGAACACAGATACGCAGTATTTT. The chain links TRBV3-1 (or the pseudogene TRBV3-2) to TRBJ2-3; TRBD2 aligns across 8 bases. The germline gives CDR1 LGHDT, CDR2 YNNKEL (reference sequence). CDR3 length: 15 amino acids. Trimming took 1 base from V and 2 from J; bases not matched to a gene: 2.

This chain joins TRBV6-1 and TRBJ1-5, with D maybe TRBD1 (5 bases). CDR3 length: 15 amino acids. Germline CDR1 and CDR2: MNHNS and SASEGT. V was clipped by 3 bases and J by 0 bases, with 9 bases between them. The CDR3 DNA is TGTGCCAGCAGTGACCAGGGTATTAGCAATCAGCCCCAGCATTTT. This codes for CASSDQGISNQPQHF.

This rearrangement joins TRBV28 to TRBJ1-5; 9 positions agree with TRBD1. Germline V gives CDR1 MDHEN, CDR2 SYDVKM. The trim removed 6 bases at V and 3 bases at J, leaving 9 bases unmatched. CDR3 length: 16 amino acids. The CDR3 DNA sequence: TGTGCCAGCAGATACTTTGGACAGGGGTACAATCAGCCCCAGCATTTT. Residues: CASRYFGQGYNQPQHF.

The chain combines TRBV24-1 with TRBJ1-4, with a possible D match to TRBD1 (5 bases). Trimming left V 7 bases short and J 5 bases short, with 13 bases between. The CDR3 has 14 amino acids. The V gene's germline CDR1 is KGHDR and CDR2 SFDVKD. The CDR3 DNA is TGTGCCACCAGCGAAGCGGGACGCAATGAAAAACTGTTTTTT. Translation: CATSEAGRNEKLFF.

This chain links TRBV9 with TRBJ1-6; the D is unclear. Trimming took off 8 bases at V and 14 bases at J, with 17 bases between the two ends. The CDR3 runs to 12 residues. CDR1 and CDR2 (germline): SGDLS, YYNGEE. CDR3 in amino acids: CARRIYSKALHF. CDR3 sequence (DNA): TGTGCCAGGCGAATTTACAGCAAGGCCCTCCACTTT.